These 2 T cell receptor beta chains originate from one sample sequenced in a study of blood T cell repertoires in COVID-19. The protocol was immunoSEQ multiplex PCR, while the TCRdb copy is restricted to in-frame clones and leaves out a portion. The sample yields about 240,000 clones, 75% to 90% seen once. The sequenced sample consisted of PBMCs or T cells enriched from blood (not recorded which). The receptors stem from a woman between 40 and 55 years old with acute COVID-19.

In its sample, this clone was seen many times. The chain is built from TRBV3-1 (or the pseudogene TRBV3-2) and TRBJ2-7, with D possibly being TRBD2 (5 bases). CDR1 LGHDT and CDR2 YNNKEL come from the germline V gene (reference sequence). The length of the CDR3 is 13 residues. V dropped 5 bases and J dropped 0 bases, with 8 bases sitting between them. This CDR3 is CASSARDSYEQYF. Written as DNA, the CDR3 is TGTGCCAGCAGCGCTCGGGACTCCTACGAGCAGTACTTC.

The genes are TRBV2 and TRBJ2-1; TRBD1 is a possible D gene (6 bases). This CDR3 is built from 19 residues. Trimming removed 3 bases from V and 8 bases from J, with 29 bases in between. CDR1 and CDR2 (germline): SNHLY, FYNNEI. The CDR3 loop reads CASSDRGRVEGVKLDEQFF. The CDR3 DNA follows: TGTGCCAGCAGTGATCGAGGCAGGGTAGAGGGGGTAAAATTAGATGAGCAGTTCTTC.